The 16 T cell receptor beta chains below all came from one sample that was sequenced in a study of blood T cell repertoires in COVID-19. Sequencing used immunoSEQ multiplex PCR; TCRdb keeps in-frame clones, though not all of them. This repertoire shows more than 200,000 clones, over 65% found once; its top ten account for around 2.5%. The sample taken for sequencing was peripheral blood. The source is a woman between 65 and 79 years old with active or convalescent COVID-19.

V and J are TRBV3-1 (or the pseudogene TRBV3-2) and TRBJ2-2; 10 bases map to TRBD2. The V gene's germline CDR1 is LGHDT and CDR2 YNNKEL (reference sequence). This CDR3 is built from 18 residues. The ends lost 0 bases at V and 7 bases at J; junction bases unmatched: 11. The CDR3 region is CASSQELGLAGVDGELFF. DNA of the CDR3: TGTGCCAGCAGCCAAGAACTGGGGCTAGCGGGAGTTGACGGGGAGCTGTTTTTT.

This clone occurred a few times. The chain links TRBV15 to TRBJ2-7; D possibly corresponds to TRBD1 (8 bases). Looked up from germline, CDR1 is LNHNV and CDR2 is YYDKDF (reference sequence). The length of the CDR3 is 15 residues. Between the trimmed V and J ends, which lost 1 base and 3 bases, there was a span of 13 bases. The CDR3: CATSRGGGQVYEQYF. The CDR3 DNA is TGTGCCACCAGCAGAGGCGGGGGACAGGTCTACGAGCAGTACTTC. Full variable domain (outside the CDR3, taken from reference TRBV15 and TRBJ2-7): DAMVIQNPRYQVTQFGKPVTLSCSQTLNHNVMYWYQQKSSQAPKLLFHYYDKDFNNEADTPDNFQSRRPNTSFCFLDIRSPGLGDTAMYLCATSRGGGQVYEQYFGPGTRLTVT.

The V call is TRBV3-1 (or the pseudogene TRBV3-2), the J call TRBJ2-2, with D unresolved. CDR1 is LGHDT and CDR2 is YNNKEL in the germline V gene (reference sequence). The CDR3 loop spans 12 amino acids. Trimming removed 8 bases at V and 4 bases at J, with 8 bases between. Here the CDR3 reads CASSRITGELFF. The CDR3 coding sequence is TGTGCCAGCTCTCGTATCACCGGGGAGCTGTTTTTT.

This clone has only a few counts. This chain connects TRBV7-6 to TRBJ1-3; tentative D call: TRBD1 (5 bases). This CDR3 has 15 amino acids. The V end was cut by 1 base, the J end by 0 bases, with 7 bases between. Per the germline V gene, CDR1 is SGHVS and CDR2 is FNYEAQ. The CDR3 protein is CASSLGGASGNTIYF. For the CDR3, the DNA is TGTGCCAGCAGCTTAGGTGGGGCCTCTGGAAACACCATATATTTT.

This clone was observed once. The CDR3 sequence: CASSPPRSGSYNEQFF. In DNA form, the CDR3 reads TGTGCCAGCAGCCCTCCCCGGTCGGGATCATACAATGAGCAGTTCTTC. This chain connects TRBV3-1 (or the pseudogene TRBV3-2) to TRBJ2-1; TRBD2 might be the D (5 bases). The CDR3 totals 16 residues. Germline V gene sequence: CDR1 LGHDT, CDR2 YNNKEL (reference sequence). Trimming cost V 4 bases and J 4 bases, with 17 bases left between them.

This chain joins TRBV19 and TRBJ1-1, with D perhaps matching TRBD1 (6 bases). This CDR3 has 15 amino acids. Germline assignment: CDR1 LNHDA and CDR2 SQIVND (reference sequence). V was pared by 6 bases and J by 0 bases, with 14 bases between. In DNA, the CDR3 is TGTGCCAGTAGGCCGACAGGTCCTCTGAACACTGAAGCTTTCTTT. As protein: CASRPTGPLNTEAFF.

The V gene is TRBV2, the J gene TRBJ1-6; D uncertain. Germline lookup yields CDR1 SNHLY and CDR2 FYNNEI. The CDR3 covers 11 residues. The V end was cut by 4 bases, the J end by 15 bases, with 10 bases between. The CDR3 loop reads CASSVRVLLHF. CDR3 DNA: TGTGCCAGCAGTGTGAGGGTTCTCCTCCACTTT.

The table lists this clone with a count of one. The rearrangement uses TRBV30 and TRBJ1-3; 7 bases line up with TRBD1. V lost 5 bases, J lost 2 bases, and 3 bases stayed unmatched. The CDR3 length is 13 residues. Germline V lookup: CDR1 GTSNPN, CDR2 SVGIG (reference sequence). The CDR3, as DNA: TGTGCCTGGGAGGGACAGACTGGAAACACCATATATTTT. Protein sequence: CAWEGQTGNTIYF.

The chain uses TRBV10-2 and TRBJ2-7, with D perhaps matching TRBD2 (5 bases). CDR3 length equals 14 residues. Trimming took 7 bases from V and 5 from J, leaving 18 bases between them. Germline lookup yields CDR1 WSHSY and CDR2 SAAADI. CDR3 nucleotides: TGCGCCAGCACTCACCCGAGGGATGAGGACGAGCAGTACTTC. Translated, it gives CASTHPRDEDEQYF.

In its sample, this clone was seen a few times. The chain uses TRBV6-2 or TRBV6-3 and TRBJ1-5, with D tentatively TRBD1 (6 bases). V was pared by 6 bases and J by 0 bases, with 9 bases between. This CDR3 has 14 amino acids. Germline values: CDR1 MNHEY, CDR2 SVGEGT. The DNA of the CDR3 is TGTGCCAGCAGCCTACAGGGTAGCAATCAGCCCCAGCATTTT. Its protein is CASSLQGSNQPQHF.

The chain couples TRBV4-1 to TRBJ2-3; D may be TRBD1 (5 bases). V shed 2 bases and J shed 4 bases, with 7 bases lying between them. This CDR3 region has 13 residues. CDR1 and CDR2 (germline): MGHRA, YSYEKL. The CDR3 reads CASSQQGPDTQYF. Written as DNA, the CDR3 is TGCGCCAGCAGCCAACAGGGCCCAGATACGCAGTATTTT.

This chain uses TRBV3-1 (or the pseudogene TRBV3-2) with TRBJ2-1, with 7 positions matching TRBD2. After removal of 6 bases from V and 0 bases from J, the junction contained 5 bases not matched to a gene. The CDR3 sequence is 15 residues long. The germline V gene has CDR1 LGHDT and CDR2 YNNKEL (reference sequence). The CDR3 loop is CASSRSGPSYNEQFF. In DNA, the CDR3 is TGTGCCAGCAGTCGTAGCGGGCCCTCCTACAATGAGCAGTTCTTC.

This chain connects TRBV2 to TRBJ2-1; perhaps TRBD2 as D (5 bases). Germline V gene lookup returns CDR1 SNHLY and CDR2 FYNNEI. V was clipped by 11 bases and J by 0 bases, with 5 bases between them. The CDR3 loop spans 11 amino acids. Here the CDR3 DNA reads TGTGCCGGGAGCTCCTACAATGAGCAGTTCTTC. Translating it yields CAGSSYNEQFF.

The chain links TRBV11-1 to TRBJ2-7; 8 bases are shared with TRBD1. This CDR3 comprises 14 residues. With 5 bases clipped from V and 5 bases from J, the junction kept 8 bases outside the gene matches. Germline V gives CDR1 SGHAT, CDR2 FQDESV (reference sequence). CDR3: CASSHRRTGNEQYF. As DNA, the CDR3 is TGTGCCAGCAGCCACCGTAGGACAGGGAACGAGCAGTACTTC.

CDR3 sequence (DNA): TGCAGTGCTAGTTCGGTCGGGAGTTTCCGCAATGAGCAGTTCTTC. Its protein is CSASSVGSFRNEQFF. The rearrangement joins TRBV20-1 to TRBJ2-1; tentatively, D is TRBD2 (6 bases). V lost 3 bases and J lost 6, with 18 bases in between. Germline CDR1 reads DFQATT; CDR2 reads SNEGSKA (reference sequence). This CDR3 comprises 15 residues.

V gene TRBV5-1 combines with J gene TRBJ1-4; the match to TRBD1 covers 8 bases. The ends lost 0 bases at V and 8 bases at J; junction bases unmatched: 9. The CDR3 has 16 amino acids. Per germline, CDR1 SGHRS and CDR2 YFSETQ. CDR3 loop: CASSLASGQGGEKLFF. The CDR3 DNA sequence: TGCGCCAGCAGCTTGGCCTCAGGACAGGGCGGGGAAAAACTGTTTTTT.